The following is a T cell receptor (beta chain) sequence with its context. The method was immunoSEQ multiplex PCR; TCRdb's version includes in-frame clones alone and lacks a portion of them. The sample lists about 180,000 clones, 81% occurring once. The data stem from a study of blood T cell repertoires in COVID-19. Turning to the study itself: Spain, Italy and the United States supplied samples that represented acute and convalescent COVID-19.

Germline CDR1 is SGHTA and CDR2 is FQGNSA. Trimming removed 8 bases from V and 3 bases from J; junction bases left unmatched: 10. The CDR3 runs to 14 residues. The material sequenced was PBMCs or T cells enriched from blood (not recorded which). The source is a woman in her thirties or forties with acute COVID-19. V and J are TRBV7-2 and TRBJ2-7, with 7 positions matching TRBD2. The CDR3 DNA follows: TGTGCCAGCCTTCCGGGACTAAATCACTACGAGCAGTACTTC. Translating gives CASLPGLNHYEQYF.